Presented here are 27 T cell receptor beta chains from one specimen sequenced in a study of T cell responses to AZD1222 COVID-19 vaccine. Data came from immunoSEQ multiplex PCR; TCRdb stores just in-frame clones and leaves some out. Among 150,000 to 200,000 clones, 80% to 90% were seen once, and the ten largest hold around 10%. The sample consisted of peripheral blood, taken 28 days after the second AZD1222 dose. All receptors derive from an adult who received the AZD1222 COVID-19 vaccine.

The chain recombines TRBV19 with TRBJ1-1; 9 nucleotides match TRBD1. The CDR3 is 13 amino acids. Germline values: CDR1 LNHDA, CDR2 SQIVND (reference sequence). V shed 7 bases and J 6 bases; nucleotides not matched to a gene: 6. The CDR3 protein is CASKQQGAAEAFF. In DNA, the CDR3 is TGTGCCAGTAAACAACAGGGGGCCGCTGAAGCTTTCTTT.

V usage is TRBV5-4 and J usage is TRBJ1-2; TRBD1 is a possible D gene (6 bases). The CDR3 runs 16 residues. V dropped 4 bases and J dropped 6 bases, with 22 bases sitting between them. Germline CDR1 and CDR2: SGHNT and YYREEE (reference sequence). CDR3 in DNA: TGTGCCAGCAGCCTCCCTGGGGGACAATCCGGGGATGGCTACACCTTC. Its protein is CASSLPGGQSGDGYTF. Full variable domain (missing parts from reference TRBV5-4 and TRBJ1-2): ETGVTQSPTHLIKTRGQQVTLRCSSQSGHNTVSWYQQALGQGPQFIFQYYREEENGRGNFPPRFSGLQFPNYSSELNVNALELDDSALYLCASSLPGGQSGDGYTFGSGTRLTVV.

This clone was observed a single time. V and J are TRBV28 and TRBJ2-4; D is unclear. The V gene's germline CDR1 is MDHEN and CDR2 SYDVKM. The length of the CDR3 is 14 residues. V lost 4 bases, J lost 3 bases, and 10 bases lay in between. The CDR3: CASSSPWVKNIQYF. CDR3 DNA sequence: TGTGCCAGCAGTTCCCCCTGGGTCAAAAACATTCAGTACTTC.

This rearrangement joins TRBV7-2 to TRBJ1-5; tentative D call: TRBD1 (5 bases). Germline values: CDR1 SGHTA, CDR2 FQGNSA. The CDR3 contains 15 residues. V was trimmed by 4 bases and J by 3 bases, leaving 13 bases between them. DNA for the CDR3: TGTGCCAGCAGCTCGACCGACAGAGACAATCAGCCCCAGCATTTT. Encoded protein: CASSSTDRDNQPQHF.

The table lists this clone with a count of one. The CDR3 DNA sequence: TGTGCCAGCAGCTTACTCCGGGACAAAGAGTACGAGCAGTACTTC. This sequence encodes CASSLLRDKEYEQYF. This rearrangement joins TRBV11-2 to TRBJ2-7, with TRBD1 as a possible D gene (6 bases). Germline V lookup: CDR1 SGHAT, CDR2 FQNNGV. V lost 2 bases, J lost 4 bases, and 15 bases lay in between. The length of the CDR3 is 15 residues.

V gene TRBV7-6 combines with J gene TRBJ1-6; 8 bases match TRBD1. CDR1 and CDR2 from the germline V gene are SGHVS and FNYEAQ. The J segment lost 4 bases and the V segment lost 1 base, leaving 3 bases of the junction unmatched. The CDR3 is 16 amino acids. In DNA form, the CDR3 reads TGTGCCAGCAGCTTAGGGACAGGGACTTATAATTCACCCCTCCACTTT. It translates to CASSLGTGTYNSPLHF.

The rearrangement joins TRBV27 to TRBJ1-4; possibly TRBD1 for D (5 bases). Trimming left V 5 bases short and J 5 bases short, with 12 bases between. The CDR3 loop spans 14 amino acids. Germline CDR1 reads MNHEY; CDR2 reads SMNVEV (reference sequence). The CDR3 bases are TGTGCCAGCAGTAATGGGGGGTCAAATGAAAAACTGTTTTTT. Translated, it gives CASSNGGSNEKLFF. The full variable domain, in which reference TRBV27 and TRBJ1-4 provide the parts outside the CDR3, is EAQVTQNPRYLITVTGKKLTVTCSQNMNHEYMSWYRQDPGLGLRQIYYSMNVEVTDKGDVPEGYKVSRKEKRNFPLILESPSPNQTSLYFCASSNGGSNEKLFFGSGTQLSVL.

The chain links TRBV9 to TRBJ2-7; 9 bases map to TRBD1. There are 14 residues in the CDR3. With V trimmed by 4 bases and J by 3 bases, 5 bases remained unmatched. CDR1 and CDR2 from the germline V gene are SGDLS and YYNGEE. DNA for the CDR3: TGTGCCAGCAGCCCCCCGGGACAGGGCTACGAGCAGTACTTC. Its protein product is CASSPPGQGYEQYF.

The CDR3 sequence: CASSRGVLNTGELFF. CDR3 sequence (DNA): TGTGCCAGTAGTAGGGGGGTTTTGAACACCGGGGAGCTGTTTTTT. The chain carries TRBV19 and TRBJ2-2; perhaps TRBD2 as D (6 bases). CDR1 and CDR2 from the germline V gene are LNHDA and SQIVND (reference sequence). The CDR3 covers 15 residues. V was cut by 4 bases and J by 1 base, with 10 bases left in between.

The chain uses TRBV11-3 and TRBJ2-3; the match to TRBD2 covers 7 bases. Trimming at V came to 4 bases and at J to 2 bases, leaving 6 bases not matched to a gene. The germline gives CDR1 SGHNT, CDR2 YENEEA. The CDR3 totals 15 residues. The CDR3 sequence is CASSSQAGSTDTQYF. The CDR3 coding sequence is TGTGCCAGCAGCTCTCAAGCGGGGTCCACAGATACGCAGTATTTT.

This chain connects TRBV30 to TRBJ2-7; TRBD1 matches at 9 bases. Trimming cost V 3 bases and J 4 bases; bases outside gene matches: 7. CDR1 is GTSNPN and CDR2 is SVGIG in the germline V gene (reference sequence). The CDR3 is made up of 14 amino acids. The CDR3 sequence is CAWSPGTGTYEQYF. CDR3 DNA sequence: TGTGCCTGGAGCCCCGGGACAGGGACGTACGAGCAGTACTTC.

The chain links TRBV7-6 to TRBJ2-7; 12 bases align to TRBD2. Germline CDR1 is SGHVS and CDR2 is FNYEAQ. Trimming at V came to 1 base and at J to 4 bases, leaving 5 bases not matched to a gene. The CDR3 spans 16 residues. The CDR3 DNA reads TGTGCCAGCAGCTTAGGGCCTAGCGGGGGGGTATACGAGCAGTACTTC. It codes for CASSLGPSGGVYEQYF.

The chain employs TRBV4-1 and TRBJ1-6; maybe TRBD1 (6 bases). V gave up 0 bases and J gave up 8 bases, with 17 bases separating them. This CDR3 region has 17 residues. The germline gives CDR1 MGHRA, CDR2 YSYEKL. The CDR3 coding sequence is TGCGCCAGCAGCCAAGAACCCTCCGGGACAACTGATTCACCCCTCCACTTT. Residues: CASSQEPSGTTDSPLHF.

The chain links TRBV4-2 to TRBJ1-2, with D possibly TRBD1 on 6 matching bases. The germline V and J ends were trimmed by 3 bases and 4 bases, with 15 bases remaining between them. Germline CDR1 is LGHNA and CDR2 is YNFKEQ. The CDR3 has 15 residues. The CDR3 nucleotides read TGTGCCAGCAGCCAGATACAGGGCGGGATCTATGGCTACACCTTC. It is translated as CASSQIQGGIYGYTF.

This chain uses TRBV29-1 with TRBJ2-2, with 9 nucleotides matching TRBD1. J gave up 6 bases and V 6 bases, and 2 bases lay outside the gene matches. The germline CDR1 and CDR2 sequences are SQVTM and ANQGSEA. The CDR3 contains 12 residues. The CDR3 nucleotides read TGCAGCGTGGGGACAGGGTCCGGGGAGCTGTTTTTT. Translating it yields CSVGTGSGELFF.

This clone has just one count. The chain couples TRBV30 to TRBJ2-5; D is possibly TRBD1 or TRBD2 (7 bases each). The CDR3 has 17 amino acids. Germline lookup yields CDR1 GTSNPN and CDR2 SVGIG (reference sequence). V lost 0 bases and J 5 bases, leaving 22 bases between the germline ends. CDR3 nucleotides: TGTGCCTGGAGTGTACCTAGGGAGGGGGCGAGAGGGGAGACCCAGTACTTC. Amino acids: CAWSVPREGARGETQYF.

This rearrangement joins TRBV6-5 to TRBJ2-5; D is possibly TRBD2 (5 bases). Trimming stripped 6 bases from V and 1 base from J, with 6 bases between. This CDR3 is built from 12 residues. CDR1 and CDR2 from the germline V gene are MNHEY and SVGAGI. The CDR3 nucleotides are TGTGCCAGCAGAACTAGCCAAGAGACCCAGTACTTC. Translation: CASRTSQETQYF.

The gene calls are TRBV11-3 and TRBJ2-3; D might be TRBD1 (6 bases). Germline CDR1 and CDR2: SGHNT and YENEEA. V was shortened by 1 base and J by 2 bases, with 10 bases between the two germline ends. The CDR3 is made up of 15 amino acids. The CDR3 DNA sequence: TGTGCCAGCAGCTTAGTGGGGGCCAACACAGATACGCAGTATTTT. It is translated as CASSLVGANTDTQYF.

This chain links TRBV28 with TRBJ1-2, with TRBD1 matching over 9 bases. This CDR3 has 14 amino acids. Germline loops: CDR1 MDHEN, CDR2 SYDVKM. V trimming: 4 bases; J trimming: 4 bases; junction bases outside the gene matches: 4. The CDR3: CASSSQDRGYGYTF. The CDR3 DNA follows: TGTGCCAGCAGTTCCCAGGACAGGGGCTATGGCTACACCTTC.

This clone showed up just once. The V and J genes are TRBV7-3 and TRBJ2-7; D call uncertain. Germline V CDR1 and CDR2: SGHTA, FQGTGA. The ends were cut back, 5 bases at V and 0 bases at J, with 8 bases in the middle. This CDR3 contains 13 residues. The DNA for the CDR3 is TGTGCCAGCAGCCCTGCCGGCTCCTACGAGCAGTACTTC. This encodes CASSPAGSYEQYF.

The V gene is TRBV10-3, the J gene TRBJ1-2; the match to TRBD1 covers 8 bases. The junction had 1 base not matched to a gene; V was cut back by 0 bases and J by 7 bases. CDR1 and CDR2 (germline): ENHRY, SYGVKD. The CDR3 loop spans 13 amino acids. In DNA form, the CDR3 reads TGTGCCATCAGTGAGTCGCAGGGGGCTGGCTACACCTTC. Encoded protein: CAISESQGAGYTF.

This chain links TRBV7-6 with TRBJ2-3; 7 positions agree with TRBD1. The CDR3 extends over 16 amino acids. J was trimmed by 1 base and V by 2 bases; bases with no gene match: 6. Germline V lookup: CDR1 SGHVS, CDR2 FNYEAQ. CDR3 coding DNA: TGTGCCAGCAGCTTATTAGCGCAGGGGGGCACAGATACGCAGTATTTT. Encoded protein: CASSLLAQGGTDTQYF. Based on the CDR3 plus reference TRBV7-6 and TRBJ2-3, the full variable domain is GAGVSQSPRYKVTKRGQDVALRCDPISGHVSLYWYRQALGQGPEFLTYFNYEAQQDKSGLPNDRFSAERPEGSISTLTIQRTEQRDSAMYRCASSLLAQGGTDTQYFGPGTRLTVL.

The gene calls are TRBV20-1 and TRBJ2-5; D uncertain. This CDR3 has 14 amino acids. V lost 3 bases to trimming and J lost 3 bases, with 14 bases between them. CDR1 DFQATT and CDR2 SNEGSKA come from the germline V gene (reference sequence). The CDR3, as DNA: TGCAGTGCTAGTAGTCTGGGAAAAGAAGAGACCCAGTACTTC. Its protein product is CSASSLGKEETQYF.

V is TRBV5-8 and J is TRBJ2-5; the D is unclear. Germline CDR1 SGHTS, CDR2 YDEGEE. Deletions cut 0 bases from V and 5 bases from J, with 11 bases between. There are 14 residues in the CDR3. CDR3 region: CASSLDPTRETQYF. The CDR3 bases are TGTGCCAGCAGCTTGGATCCAACGAGGGAGACCCAGTACTTC.

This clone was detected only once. For the CDR3, the DNA is TGTGCCAGCAGTACCCTTCCCGCGTCGAACACTGAAGCTTTCTTT. Protein: CASSTLPASNTEAFF. V and J are TRBV28 and TRBJ1-1; D remains ambiguous. Germline V gives CDR1 MDHEN, CDR2 SYDVKM. Trimming took off 5 bases at V and 1 base at J, with 14 bases between the two ends. The CDR3 is made up of 15 amino acids.

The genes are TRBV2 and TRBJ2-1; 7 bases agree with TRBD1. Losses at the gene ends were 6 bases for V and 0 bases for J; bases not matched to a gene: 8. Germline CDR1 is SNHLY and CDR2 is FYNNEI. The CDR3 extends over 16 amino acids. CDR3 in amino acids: CASSSTGKSSYNEQFF. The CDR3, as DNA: TGTGCCAGCAGCTCGACAGGGAAAAGCTCCTACAATGAGCAGTTCTTC.

In DNA, the CDR3 is TGTGCCAGCAGCTTGACCCTAGCTGGGGCCAACGTCCTGACTTTC. It translates to CASSLTLAGANVLTF. The chain employs TRBV5-8 and TRBJ2-6; D gene unclear. Trimming stripped 1 base from V and 2 bases from J, with 7 bases between. The CDR3 runs 15 residues. The germline CDR1 and CDR2 sequences are SGHTS and YDEGEE.